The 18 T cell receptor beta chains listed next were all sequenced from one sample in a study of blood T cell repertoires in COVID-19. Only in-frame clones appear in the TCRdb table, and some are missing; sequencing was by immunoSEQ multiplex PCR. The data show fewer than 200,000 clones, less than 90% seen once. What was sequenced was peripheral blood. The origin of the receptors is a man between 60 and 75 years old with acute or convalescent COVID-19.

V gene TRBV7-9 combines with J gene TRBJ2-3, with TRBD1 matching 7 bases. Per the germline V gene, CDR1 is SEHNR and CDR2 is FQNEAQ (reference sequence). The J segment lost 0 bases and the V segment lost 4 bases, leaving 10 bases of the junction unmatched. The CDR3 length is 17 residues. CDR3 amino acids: CASSSKPGTESTDTQYF. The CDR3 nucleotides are TGTGCCAGCAGCTCTAAGCCCGGGACAGAGAGCACAGATACGCAGTATTTT.

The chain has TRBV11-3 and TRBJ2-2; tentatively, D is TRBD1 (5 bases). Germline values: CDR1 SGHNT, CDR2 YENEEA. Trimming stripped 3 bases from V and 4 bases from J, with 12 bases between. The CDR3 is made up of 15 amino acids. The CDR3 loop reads CASSFQGMSTGELFF. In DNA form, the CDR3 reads TGTGCCAGCAGCTTCCAGGGAATGAGCACCGGGGAGCTGTTTTTT.

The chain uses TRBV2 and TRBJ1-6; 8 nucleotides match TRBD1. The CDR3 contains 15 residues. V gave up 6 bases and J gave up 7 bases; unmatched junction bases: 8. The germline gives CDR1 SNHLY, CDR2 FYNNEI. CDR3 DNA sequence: TGTGCCAGCAGACCGCCGGGACAGGAAAATTCACCCCTCCACTTT. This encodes CASRPPGQENSPLHF.

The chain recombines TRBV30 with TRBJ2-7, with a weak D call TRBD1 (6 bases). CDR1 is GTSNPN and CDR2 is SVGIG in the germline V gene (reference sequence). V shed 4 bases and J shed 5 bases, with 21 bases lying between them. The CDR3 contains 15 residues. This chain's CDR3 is CAWILRPQGHHEQYV. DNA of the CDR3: TGTGCCTGGATATTACGACCCCAGGGGCACCACGAGCAGTACGTC.

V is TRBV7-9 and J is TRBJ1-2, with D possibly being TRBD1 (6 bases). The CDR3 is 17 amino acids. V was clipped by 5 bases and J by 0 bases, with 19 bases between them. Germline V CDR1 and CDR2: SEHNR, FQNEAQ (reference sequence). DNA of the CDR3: TGTGCCAGCAGCCTACCGGGACACCCGGACGCTAACTATGGCTACACCTTC. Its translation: CASSLPGHPDANYGYTF.

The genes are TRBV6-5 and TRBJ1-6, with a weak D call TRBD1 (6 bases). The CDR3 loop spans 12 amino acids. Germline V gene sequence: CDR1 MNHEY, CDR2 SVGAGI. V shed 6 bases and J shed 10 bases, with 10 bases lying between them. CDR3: CASRAGVSPLHF. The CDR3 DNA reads TGTGCCAGCAGGGCAGGGGTATCACCCCTCCACTTT.

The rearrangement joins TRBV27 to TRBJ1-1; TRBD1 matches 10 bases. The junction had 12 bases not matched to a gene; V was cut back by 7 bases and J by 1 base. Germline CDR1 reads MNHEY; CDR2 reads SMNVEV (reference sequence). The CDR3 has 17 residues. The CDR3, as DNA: TGTGCCAGCAACGGGCCGCCGGGACAGGGGAAGAACACTGAAGCTTTCTTT. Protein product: CASNGPPGQGKNTEAFF.

This chain's CDR3 is CASSLGGPISTKPQYF. The CDR3 coding sequence is TGTGCCAGCAGCTTAGGAGGCCCTATAAGCACAAAGCCGCAGTATTTT. The gene calls are TRBV7-9 and TRBJ2-3, with no clear D. The length of the CDR3 is 16 residues. Germline V CDR1 and CDR2: SEHNR, FQNEAQ (reference sequence). The germline V and J ends were trimmed by 1 base and 10 bases, with 21 bases remaining between them.

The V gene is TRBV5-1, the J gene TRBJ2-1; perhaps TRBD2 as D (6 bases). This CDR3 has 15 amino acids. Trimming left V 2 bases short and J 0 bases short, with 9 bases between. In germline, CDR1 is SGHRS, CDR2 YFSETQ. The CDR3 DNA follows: TGCGCCAGCAGCTTTCTAGCGAGCTCCTACAATGAGCAGTTCTTC. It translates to CASSFLASSYNEQFF.

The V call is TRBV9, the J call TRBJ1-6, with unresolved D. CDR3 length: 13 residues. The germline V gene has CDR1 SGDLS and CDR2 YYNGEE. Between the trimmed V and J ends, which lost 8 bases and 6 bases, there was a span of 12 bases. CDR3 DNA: TGTGCCAGTTCGGGAGGGAGTAATTCACCCCTCCACTTT. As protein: CASSGGSNSPLHF.

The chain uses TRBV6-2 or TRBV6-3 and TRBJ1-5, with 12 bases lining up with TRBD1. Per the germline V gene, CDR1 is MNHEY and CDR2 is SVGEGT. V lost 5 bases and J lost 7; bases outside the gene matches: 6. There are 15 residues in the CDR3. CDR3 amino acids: CASSRDRGLGQPQHF. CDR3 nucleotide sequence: TGTGCCAGCAGTCGGGACAGGGGGCTTGGGCAGCCCCAGCATTTT.

The CDR3 nucleotides read TGTGCCAGCAGTTTGGGCAGGGCCTACGAGCAGTACGTC. Protein sequence: CASSLGRAYEQYV. V and J are TRBV2 and TRBJ2-7; perhaps TRBD1 as D (5 bases). The germline gives CDR1 SNHLY, CDR2 FYNNEI. V shed 5 bases and J shed 2 bases, with 10 bases lying between them. CDR3 size: 13 residues.

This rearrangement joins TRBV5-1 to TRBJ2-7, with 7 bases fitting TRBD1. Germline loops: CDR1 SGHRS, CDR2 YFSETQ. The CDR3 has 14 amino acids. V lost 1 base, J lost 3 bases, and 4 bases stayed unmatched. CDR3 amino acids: CASSLTGVVYEQYF. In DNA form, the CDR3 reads TGCGCCAGCAGCTTGACAGGGGTAGTCTACGAGCAGTACTTC.

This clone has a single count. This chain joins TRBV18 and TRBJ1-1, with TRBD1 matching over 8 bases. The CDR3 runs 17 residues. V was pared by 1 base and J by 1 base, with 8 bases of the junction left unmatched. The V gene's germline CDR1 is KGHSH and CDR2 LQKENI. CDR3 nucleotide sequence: TGTGCCAGCTCACCACGACAGGGGAGTAGCCAGAACACTGAAGCTTTCTTT. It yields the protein CASSPRQGSSQNTEAFF.

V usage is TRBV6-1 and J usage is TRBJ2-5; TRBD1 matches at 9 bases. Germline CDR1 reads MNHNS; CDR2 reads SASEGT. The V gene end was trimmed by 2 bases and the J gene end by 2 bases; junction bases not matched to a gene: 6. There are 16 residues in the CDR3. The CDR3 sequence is CASSESGQGLQETQYF. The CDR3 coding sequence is TGTGCCAGCAGTGAATCGGGACAGGGCCTTCAAGAGACCCAGTACTTC.

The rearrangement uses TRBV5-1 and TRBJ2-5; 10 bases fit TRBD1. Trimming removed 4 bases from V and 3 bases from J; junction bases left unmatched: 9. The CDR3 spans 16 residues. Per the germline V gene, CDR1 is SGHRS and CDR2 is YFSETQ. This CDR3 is CASSLLGTGAEETQYF. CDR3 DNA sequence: TGCGCCAGCAGCCTACTTGGGACAGGGGCCGAAGAGACCCAGTACTTC.

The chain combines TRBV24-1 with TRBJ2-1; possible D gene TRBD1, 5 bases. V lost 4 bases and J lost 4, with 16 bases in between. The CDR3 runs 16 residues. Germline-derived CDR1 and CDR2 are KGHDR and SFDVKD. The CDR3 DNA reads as TGTGCCACCAGTGACGCCCAGGGCCCATCATACAATGAGCAGTTCTTC. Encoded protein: CATSDAQGPSYNEQFF.

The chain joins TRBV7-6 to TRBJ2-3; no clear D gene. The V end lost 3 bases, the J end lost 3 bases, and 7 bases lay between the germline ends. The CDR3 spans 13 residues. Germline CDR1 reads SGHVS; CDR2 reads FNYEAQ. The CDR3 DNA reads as TGTGCCAGCAGCTTTTCTAGAACAGATACGCAGTATTTT. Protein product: CASSFSRTDTQYF.